This T cell receptor (beta chain) stems from a study of cytomegalovirus exposure and HLA in healthy donors (dated by TCRdb to 2015 to 2018). Regarding the complete study: The roughly 670 repertoires of the first cohort and the 120 or so validation repertoires were produced on the same platform, according to a later analysis. The study was designed to test whether signatures of past pathogen exposure could be identified by cataloging public T cell receptors. Along with the roughly 670-subject first cohort, a separate validation cohort of over a hundred different subjects was used. To predict cytomegalovirus infection status, the study brought together high-throughput TCR immunosequencing, statistical association of individual TCRs with disease status, and machine learning. General conclusions and limits of the study: All 120 or so repertoires were used to score co-occurrence in the validation cohort in a later analysis, because that analysis had no HLA typing for the cohort. Three of the identified cytomegalovirus-associated TCR beta chains were confirmed in vitro to be specific for cytomegalovirus antigens. In a later analysis, TCRs clustered in the first cohort were found to also tend to co-occur in the 120 or so validation repertoires, with approximately 93% of cluster scores above 0. In the study, approximately 150 TCR beta chains were listed as associated with cytomegalovirus. The classifier was reported to diagnose cytomegalovirus status with high specificity and sensitivity in both the original cohort and the validation cohort. The authors suggested that the approach could potentially be extended to other disease states and immunological phenotypes. Most TCR sequences were observed very rarely across donors, whereas some public TCRs were present in many individuals.

Libraries were prepared through the immunoSEQ multiplex PCR assay. The published analysis was carried out like this. A statistical classification framework was built for diagnosing cytomegalovirus status from the catalog of TCR beta chain sequences. The clones in this table, taken by TCRdb from immuneACCESS, are in-frame only. Not every clone is retained; where verified, under half of the shortfall comes from an unresolved V gene, and the cause of the rest is unknown. V and J calls and clone size are copied from that table; D and trimming were computed from the DNA. Across this sample there are under 250,000 clones, with roughly 80% seen only once. The ten largest clones represent roughly 5.5% of the sample. Separate from the approximately 700-subject first cohort, the validation cohort of about 130 subjects was the group to which the donors belonged. A note on this clone: The antigen it binds to is not known. No base qualities exist here, and no much larger clone lies one base off it.

This clonotype originated in a woman aged 18-29 years in good health and CMV-seronegative. Material for sequencing was PBMCs.

CDR3 region: CASSYSGQRGEPQHF. At the DNA level, the sequence is TGTGCCAGCAGTTACTCGGGACAGCGCGGGGAGCCCCAGCATTTT. The V and J segments used are TRBV6-6 and TRBJ1-5, with 7 bases matching TRBD1. Taken from the germline V gene (reference sequence), the CDR1 and CDR2 loops are MNHNY and SVGAGI. After removal of 0 bases from V and 8 bases from J, the junction retains 7 bases not matched to a gene. The CDR3 has 15 amino acids, counting the end cysteine and phenylalanine. The only DNA kept is the CDR3, 45 bases in frame from the first base.